Presented here are 14 T cell receptor beta chains from one specimen sequenced in a study of blood T cell repertoires in COVID-19. Measured with immunoSEQ multiplex PCR; TCRdb has only the in-frame clones, and not every one. The table has about 290,000 clones, around 90% seen once. The sample taken for sequencing was PBMCs or T cells enriched from blood (not recorded which). The receptors here all came from a woman in her 40s who had recovered from COVID-19.

This clone has more than one count but fewer than ten. Different DNA sequences within this sample yield the same CDR3. The chain employs TRBV19 and TRBJ1-5; a possible D gene is TRBD1 (5 bases). V was cut by 6 bases and J by 2 bases, with 8 bases left in between. The germline CDR1 and CDR2 sequences are LNHDA and SQIVND (reference sequence). The CDR3 spans 13 residues. The CDR3 DNA is TGTGCCAGTAGCGACAGAGGCAATCAGCCCCAGCATTTT. This translates into CASSDRGNQPQHF.

The V and J genes are TRBV18 and TRBJ2-3; 9 bases map to TRBD2. This CDR3 comprises 16 residues. Germline CDR1 and CDR2: KGHSH and LQKENI. The junction had 5 bases not matched to a gene; V was cut back by 0 bases and J by 4 bases. This chain's CDR3 is CASSPPGIAGADTQYF. The CDR3 region has the DNA TGTGCCAGCTCACCACCGGGGATAGCGGGGGCAGATACGCAGTATTTT.

This rearrangement joins TRBV20-1 to TRBJ2-1; 11 bases are shared with TRBD2. The CDR3 covers 18 residues. Trimming at V came to 3 bases and at J to 7 bases, leaving 17 bases not matched to a gene. CDR1 and CDR2 (germline): DFQATT, SNEGSKA (reference sequence). The CDR3 protein is CSASVISKTSGTLNEQFF. The CDR3 nucleotides are TGCAGTGCTAGTGTTATTAGCAAGACTAGCGGGACCCTAAATGAGCAGTTCTTC.

J is TRBJ1-1 and V is TRBV6-5; no reliable D call. V was cut by 6 bases and J by 2 bases, with 16 bases left in between. CDR1 is MNHEY and CDR2 is SVGAGI in the germline V gene. CDR3 length equals 15 residues. The CDR3 protein is CASRRTIGPNTEAFF. In DNA form, the CDR3 reads TGTGCCAGCAGACGTACCATTGGCCCAAACACTGAAGCTTTCTTT.

This clone was observed once. V usage is TRBV14 and J usage is TRBJ1-2, with D hard to call. Germline CDR1 and CDR2: SGHDN and FVKESK. Trimming shortened V by 3 bases and J by 1 base, and 15 bases separated the two germline ends. The CDR3 is made up of 16 amino acids. The CDR3 loop reads CASSHARWRFNYGYTF. The CDR3 region has the DNA TGTGCCAGCAGCCATGCCCGTTGGAGATTTAACTATGGCTACACCTTC.

The chain links TRBV9 to TRBJ1-4, with D tentatively TRBD1 (6 bases). The CDR3 has 15 amino acids. V lost 3 bases and J lost 3, with 12 bases in between. Germline CDR1 SGDLS, CDR2 YYNGEE. The chain's CDR3 is CASSAQQGSNEKLFF. The CDR3 DNA sequence: TGTGCCAGCAGCGCCCAACAGGGCTCTAATGAAAAACTGTTTTTT.

This clone was picked up a small number of times. This chain joins TRBV19 and TRBJ2-5, with 10 positions matching TRBD2. This CDR3 contains 16 residues. In germline, CDR1 is LNHDA, CDR2 SQIVND (reference sequence). V shed 3 bases and J 5 bases; nucleotides not matched to a gene: 9. CDR3 DNA: TGTGCCAGTAGTATCTCTAGCGGGAGCTTTTCGGAGACCCAGTACTTC. It encodes CASSISSGSFSETQYF.

The chain couples TRBV27 to TRBJ2-1; D unresolved. Germline V gives CDR1 MNHEY, CDR2 SMNVEV (reference sequence). Trimming removed 3 bases at V and 1 base at J, with 13 bases between. There are 16 residues in the CDR3. The CDR3 DNA follows: TGTGCCAGCAGTTTCCTCCTCCGGGTGTCCTACAATGAGCAGTTCTTC. Residues: CASSFLLRVSYNEQFF.

The chain uses TRBV19 and TRBJ1-4; possibly TRBD1 for D (6 bases). V lost 6 bases and J 8 bases, leaving 16 bases between the germline ends. The germline CDR1 and CDR2 sequences are LNHDA and SQIVND (reference sequence). This CDR3 has 14 amino acids. The CDR3 DNA reads TGTGCCAGTAGCACGACAGGACTAGGGGAAAAACTGTTTTTT. Translated: CASSTTGLGEKLFF.

The CDR3 coding sequence is TGTGCCAGTACCTCATCGGGGGGGGAGACCCGGTTCTTC. Translating it yields CASTSSGGETRFF. The chain joins TRBV19 to TRBJ2-1; 8 positions agree with TRBD2. Germline CDR1 and CDR2: LNHDA and SQIVND (reference sequence). The V and J ends lost 7 bases and 15 bases, in that order; junction bases with no gene match: 14. This CDR3 has 13 residues.

This clone appeared once. The sample has other DNA sequences that encode this CDR3 too. V gene TRBV18 combines with J gene TRBJ2-7, with 10 bases that match TRBD1. The germline CDR1 and CDR2 sequences are KGHSH and LQKENI. V lost 3 bases to trimming and J lost 1 base; unmatched junction nucleotides: 3. The CDR3 covers 15 residues. The CDR3 DNA reads as TGTGCCAGCTCACCGGGACAGGGGTCATCCTACGAGCAGTACTTC. This translates into CASSPGQGSSYEQYF.

The CDR3 DNA reads as TGCGCCAGCAGCAAACAGGGGGGGGCCTCCTACGAGCAGTACTTC. This sequence encodes CASSKQGGASYEQYF. This chain joins TRBV5-1 and TRBJ2-7, with a tentative D call TRBD1 (8 bases). CDR1 is SGHRS, CDR2 YFSETQ, per germline. The V gene lost 4 bases and the J gene lost 0 bases, with 14 bases spanning the gap. This CDR3 is built from 15 residues.

This chain joins TRBV7-9 and TRBJ1-2; 9 bases fit TRBD1. J gave up 5 bases and V 1 base, and 5 bases lay outside the gene matches. The CDR3 contains 15 residues. Germline V gene data show CDR1 as SEHNR and CDR2 as FQNEAQ (reference sequence). The CDR3 DNA is TGTGCCAGCAGCTTAGATCTCGGGACAGGGTATGGCTACACCTTC. Its protein is CASSLDLGTGYGYTF.

This clone was seen just once. V is TRBV19 and J is TRBJ1-6, with 9 positions matching TRBD1. The CDR3 is made up of 13 amino acids. With V trimmed by 5 bases and J by 13 bases, 6 bases remained unmatched. Per germline, CDR1 LNHDA and CDR2 SQIVND (reference sequence). The CDR3 protein is CASSSQGALPLHF. The CDR3 DNA is TGTGCCAGTAGTTCACAGGGGGCGCTGCCCCTCCACTTT.